The 18 T cell receptor beta chains presented below share a single source sample, sequenced in a study of blood T cell repertoires in COVID-19. The protocol was immunoSEQ multiplex PCR, while the TCRdb copy is restricted to in-frame clones and leaves out a portion. The sample records approximately 390,000 clones, over 75% being singletons. Sequencing was done on a sample of peripheral blood. These receptors all come from an older woman with COVID-19, enrolled during active disease.

The V call is TRBV19, the J call TRBJ1-2; 11 bases line up with TRBD1. The CDR3 sequence is 13 residues long. The V and J ends lost 1 base and 13 bases, in that order; junction bases with no gene match: 5. Germline loops: CDR1 LNHDA, CDR2 SQIVND (reference sequence). In DNA, the CDR3 is TGTGCCAGTAGTATAGGTGGGACAGGGGGTTCCACCTTC. Translation gives CASSIGGTGGSTF.

This sequence joins TRBV10-3 and TRBJ2-7; 7 positions agree with TRBD1. CDR1 ENHRY and CDR2 SYGVKD come from the germline V gene. This CDR3 is 14 amino acids long. V gave up 6 bases and J gave up 1 base; unmatched junction bases: 6. In DNA, the CDR3 is TGTGCCATCAGCCGGGACAGCATTTCCTACGAGCAGTACTTC. Encoded protein: CAISRDSISYEQYF.

V gene TRBV5-1 combines with J gene TRBJ1-3; a weak D match, TRBD1 (6 bases). Trimming cost V 0 bases and J 0 bases, with 7 bases left between them. The CDR3 length is 15 residues. Germline loops: CDR1 SGHRS, CDR2 YFSETQ. In nucleotides, the CDR3 is TGCGCCAGCAGCTTGGCAGGGGCCTCTGGAAACACCATATATTTT. Translated: CASSLAGASGNTIYF.

The V call is TRBV4-1, the J call TRBJ1-2, with 9 bases that match TRBD1. V was clipped by 2 bases and J by 8 bases; unmatched bases: 15. This CDR3 comprises 17 residues. Germline V gives CDR1 MGHRA, CDR2 YSYEKL. As DNA, the CDR3 is TGCGCCAGCAGCCAATTTACAGGGGGACAGGGCATCATGGGCTACACCTTC. Encoded protein: CASSQFTGGQGIMGYTF.

The chain carries TRBV7-3 and TRBJ2-1; possibly TRBD1 for D (5 bases). The germline V and J ends were trimmed by 0 bases and 10 bases, with 10 bases remaining between them. Per the germline V gene, CDR1 is SGHTA and CDR2 is FQGTGA. The CDR3 is made up of 13 amino acids. The CDR3 reads CASSLTNSGEQFF. DNA of the CDR3: TGTGCCAGCAGCTTAACCAACTCAGGGGAGCAGTTCTTC.

This chain joins TRBV28 and TRBJ1-5, with a weak D call TRBD1 (6 bases). Germline CDR1 is MDHEN and CDR2 is SYDVKM. CDR3 length: 14 amino acids. V dropped 6 bases and J dropped 4 bases, with 13 bases sitting between them. In DNA form, the CDR3 reads TGTGCCAGCAGCCCCGGGACACCAAATCAGCCCCAGCATTTT. Translation: CASSPGTPNQPQHF.

This clone was seen only once. The chain recombines TRBV6-6 with TRBJ2-5, with a tentative D call TRBD1 (6 bases). CDR3 length: 15 amino acids. Between the trimmed V and J ends, which lost 0 bases and 0 bases, there was a span of 8 bases. Germline V gene sequence: CDR1 MNHNY, CDR2 SVGAGI (reference sequence). The chain's CDR3 is CASSYSGQNQETQYF. The DNA of the CDR3 is TGTGCCAGCAGTTACTCCGGACAGAACCAAGAGACCCAGTACTTC.

This clone has only one observation. The genes are TRBV6-5 and TRBJ2-7, with no clear D. Germline assignment: CDR1 MNHEY and CDR2 SVGAGI. The CDR3 has 14 residues. V shed 7 bases and J shed 1 base, with 14 bases lying between them. Written as DNA, the CDR3 is TGTGCCAGCACCCCCTCAGGTCTATCCTACGAGCAGTACTTC. It codes for CASTPSGLSYEQYF.

The chain carries TRBV7-9 and TRBJ2-3; D is possibly TRBD2 (5 bases). Germline values: CDR1 SEHNR, CDR2 FQNEAQ (reference sequence). The V end lost 5 bases, the J end lost 4 bases, and 19 bases lay between the germline ends. There are 16 residues in the CDR3. Here the CDR3 reads CASSKPFAGEPDTQYF. In nucleotides, the CDR3 is TGTGCCAGCAGCAAGCCCTTTGCGGGCGAACCAGATACGCAGTATTTT.

The rearrangement joins TRBV25-1 to TRBJ1-1; D is unresolved. V shed 7 bases and J shed 1 base, with 16 bases lying between them. CDR1 and CDR2 (germline): MGHDK, SYGVNS. The CDR3 is 15 amino acids. As DNA, the CDR3 is TGTGCCAGCACCCCTTCCTCGGTTCAGAACACTGAAGCTTTCTTT. Translation gives CASTPSSVQNTEAFF.

The rearrangement joins TRBV18 to TRBJ1-1; 7 bases are a match to TRBD1. Trimming removed 5 bases from V and 4 bases from J; junction bases left unmatched: 7. The length of the CDR3 is 14 residues. From germline, CDR1 is KGHSH and CDR2 LQKENI. CDR3 nucleotides: TGTGCCAGCTCAACGACAGGGTTTGGCACTGAAGCTTTCTTT. It codes for CASSTTGFGTEAFF. Full variable domain (rest looked up from reference TRBV18 and TRBJ1-1): NAGVMQNPRHLVRRRGQEARLRCSPMKGHSHVYWYRQLPEEGLKFMVYLQKENIIDESGMPKERFSAEFPKEGPSILRIQQVVRGDSAAYFCASSTTGFGTEAFFGQGTRLTVV.

This chain links TRBV25-1 with TRBJ1-2; D possibly corresponds to TRBD1 (5 bases). CDR1 MGHDK and CDR2 SYGVNS come from the germline V gene. This CDR3 region has 12 residues. The germline V and J ends were trimmed by 4 bases and 8 bases, with 11 bases remaining between them. The CDR3 sequence: CASSGGVGGYTF. CDR3 sequence (DNA): TGTGCCAGCAGTGGGGGCGTAGGAGGCTACACCTTC.

The V and J genes are TRBV19 and TRBJ2-1, with a tentative D call TRBD2 (6 bases). The CDR3 has 16 residues. Germline lookup yields CDR1 LNHDA and CDR2 SQIVND (reference sequence). V was shortened by 3 bases and J by 2 bases, with 14 bases between the two germline ends. The CDR3 DNA reads TGTGCCAGTAGTATTGGACGGGGGACCCCCTACAATGAGCAGTTCTTC. Its translation: CASSIGRGTPYNEQFF. The whole variable domain, filled in from reference TRBV19 and TRBJ2-1, reads DGGITQSPKYLFRKEGQNVTLSCEQNLNHDAMYWYRQDPGQGLRLIYYSQIVNDFQKGDIAEGYSVSREKKESFPLTVTSAQKNPTAFYLCASSIGRGTPYNEQFFGPGTRLTVL.

This rearrangement joins TRBV28 to TRBJ2-1, with a weak D call TRBD1 (6 bases). Between the trimmed V and J ends, which lost 6 bases and 8 bases, there was a span of 20 bases. Germline loops: CDR1 MDHEN, CDR2 SYDVKM. The length of the CDR3 is 15 residues. This CDR3 reads CASRPQGTPIDEQFF. CDR3 in DNA: TGTGCCAGCAGACCTCAGGGGACCCCAATAGATGAGCAGTTCTTC.

This clone was counted once. The chain joins TRBV12-3 or TRBV12-4 to TRBJ1-1; D not resolved. The CDR3 is 13 amino acids. The V and J ends lost 5 bases and 4 bases respectively, with 11 bases between them. Here the CDR3 DNA reads TGTGCCAGCAGTGCGACCCACAGCACTGAAGCTTTCTTT. Its protein product is CASSATHSTEAFF.

Worth noting for this clone: The same CDR3 also results from other DNA sequences found in this sample. The chain combines TRBV7-2 with TRBJ2-3; the match to TRBD2 covers 10 bases. With V trimmed by 1 base and J by 4 bases, 2 bases remained unmatched. Per germline, CDR1 SGHTA and CDR2 FQGNSA. This CDR3 region has 15 residues. Here the CDR3 DNA reads TGTGCCAGCAGCTTAGGTCTAGCGGGGGCAGATACGCAGTATTTT. Protein sequence: CASSLGLAGADTQYF.

The chain has TRBV18 and TRBJ2-5, with D perhaps TRBD2 (5 bases). This CDR3 spans 16 amino acids. Germline V gene lookup returns CDR1 KGHSH and CDR2 LQKENI. Trimming stripped 3 bases from V and 0 bases from J, with 14 bases between. The CDR3 loop is CASSPRPGDDQETQYF. The DNA of the CDR3 is TGTGCCAGCTCACCCCGACCCGGGGATGACCAAGAGACCCAGTACTTC.

J is TRBJ1-2 and V is TRBV11-2; D gene unclear. CDR3 length: 15 residues. CDR1 and CDR2 (germline): SGHAT, FQNNGV. V lost 6 bases and J lost 2, with 16 bases in between. CDR3 residues: CASRRRQDLNYGYTF. DNA for the CDR3: TGTGCCAGCAGACGAAGACAAGACCTAAACTATGGCTACACCTTC.